Listed below are T cell receptor beta chains from one sample, sequenced in a study of siplizumab effects on memory and regulatory T cells. Using immunoSEQ multiplex PCR, the repertoire was profiled, and TCRdb retains in-frame clones only, with some absent. The sample records some 120,000 clones, roughly 95% being singletons. Sample: non-Treg CD4+ T cells sorted from blood. The receptor source for this set is a human donor in good health. CDR3s include the opening cysteine and the closing phenylalanine or tryptophan. A D gene is named only where the DNA matches it firmly. The size of a clone is reported for some rows only, either as once, few or many, or as a class for expanded clones.

V gene	J gene	clone size	D gene	CDR3 DNA	CDR3 protein
TRBV18	TRBJ1-1	-	-	TGTGCCAGCTCACCACTTCCAGGGCCAAACACTGAAGCTTTCTTT	CASSPLPGPNTEAFF
TRBV27	TRBJ2-2	-	-	TGTGCCAGCAGTTTCTCAGGAACCGGGGAGCTGTTTTTT	CASSFSGTGELFF
TRBV29-1	TRBJ1-2	once	-	TGCAGCGTTGAGAGACCCGGGGGCGCCGATGGCTACACCTTC	CSVERPGGADGYTF
TRBV5-1	TRBJ1-1	-	-	TGCGCCAGCAGCTACGGCGGAAACATGAACACTGAAGCTTTCTTT	CASSYGGNMNTEAFF
TRBV7-2	TRBJ2-3	-	-	TGTGCCAGCAGCCCCACGCCAGGAGGGGAGCAGTATTTT	CASSPTPGGEQYF
TRBV18	TRBJ2-7	-	-	TGTGCCAGCTCAGAACTAGTGGGGTCCTACGAGCAGTACTTC	CASSELVGSYEQYF
TRBV6-5	TRBJ1-1	-	TRBD1	TGTGCCAGCAGTGGACAGGGGGTCGGGACTGAAGCTTTCTTT	CASSGQGVGTEAFF
TRBV29-1	TRBJ1-6	-	-	TGCAGCGTCGGGGGGGTGTCCCTAAATTCACCCCTCCACTTT	CSVGGVSLNSPLHF
TRBV19	TRBJ1-2	-	-	TGTGCCAGTAGCCAACACTCGACAGTTACCGGTGGCTACACCTTC	CASSQHSTVTGGYTF
TRBV19	TRBJ1-1	-	-	TGTGCCAGTAGTATTAGGTCCTCTGAAGCTTTCTTT	CASSIRSSEAFF
TRBV2	TRBJ2-1	-	-	TGTGCCAGCCACTCCAGAGTGAGCTACAATGAGCAGTTCTTC	CASHSRVSYNEQFF
TRBV6-1	TRBJ1-1	-	-	TGTGCCAGCAGTGAGCATAAGGGAACGAACACTGAAGCTTTCTTT	CASSEHKGTNTEAFF
TRBV5-1	TRBJ2-5	-	TRBD1	TGCGCCAGCAGCTCCGGGACAGCCAAAGGATCCCAGTACTTC	CASSSGTAKGSQYF
TRBV7-2	TRBJ1-1	-	-	TGTGCCAGCAGCTTATTTGGGAACACTGAAGCTTTCTTT	CASSLFGNTEAFF
TRBV7-9	TRBJ2-5	-	-	TGTGCCAGCAGCTCCCCCCCCCGAGCCCAAGAGACCCAGTACTTC	CASSSPPRAQETQYF
TRBV29-1	TRBJ1-1	-	-	TGCAGCGTTGGTCAGGGAAACACTGAAGCTTTCTTT	CSVGQGNTEAFF
TRBV11-2	TRBJ1-1	-	-	TGTGCCAGCAGCTTAGCGGGGAACACTGAAGCTTTCTTT	CASSLAGNTEAFF
TRBV7-8	TRBJ2-7	-	-	TGTGCCAGCAGCTTAGCGGGGCGCCTTTCCTACGAGCAGTACTTC	CASSLAGRLSYEQYF
TRBV10-3	TRBJ1-2	-	-	TGTGCCATCAGTGAGGCAGACAGAGACTATGGCTACACCTTC	CAISEADRDYGYTF
TRBV7-9	TRBJ1-2	-	TRBD1	TGTGCCAGCAGCCCCTTACAGGGGGCCACCTATGGCTACACCTTC	CASSPLQGATYGYTF
TRBV5-4	TRBJ2-5	-	TRBD2	TGTGCCAGCAGTTACCCTAGCGGGGGCGGGGAAGAGACCCAGTACTTC	CASSYPSGGGEETQYF
TRBV7-9	TRBJ1-1	once	-	TGTGCCAGCAGCTTAGTCGGGGAAGCTTTCTTT	CASSLVGEAFF
TRBV6-1	TRBJ2-5	-	-	TGTGCCAGCAGTGAAGCGGATATCCGGGACACAGGGCAATCCCAGTACTTC	CASSEADIRDTGQSQYF
TRBV4-1	TRBJ1-4	-	TRBD1	TGCGCCAGCAGCCAACCACACACAGGGGTCTTTAATGAAAAACTGTTTTTT	CASSQPHTGVFNEKLFF
TRBV18	TRBJ1-3	once	TRBD1	TGTGCCAGCTCACCACTTGGGACAGGGACTCCTTTCTCTGGAAACACCATATATTTT	CASSPLGTGTPFSGNTIYF